This T cell receptor beta chain emerged from a study of beta chain features in type 1 diabetes. Findings and limits, study-wide: High-TCR-expressing cells could be over-represented by cDNA sequencing. Within each of all four CD4+ subsets, Type 1 diabetes patients had TCRB CDR3s that were moderately but significantly shorter.

Sort purity for all populations was recorded as exceeding 98%. As regards this clone: Its antigen is undetermined.

The investigators reverse transcribed all of the isolated RNA, so they sequenced expressed TCRB transcripts. Using immunoSEQ multiplex PCR, the repertoire was profiled, and TCRdb retains in-frame clones only, with some absent. The sample records under 500,000 clones, approximately 30% being singletons. Germline V gene lookup returns CDR1 SGHDN and CDR2 FVKESK. This CDR3 has 16 residues. J lost 6 bases, V lost 1 base, and 9 bases had no gene match. This sequence originates from a man aged 18 to 29 in good health. This chain uses TRBV14 with TRBJ2-1, with 7 bases fitting TRBD2. Material: naive CD4+ T cells from blood. As DNA, the CDR3 is TGTGCCAGCAGCCAAGTAAAAGCGGGAATGGGCAATGAGCAGTTCTTC. Translated, it gives CASSQVKAGMGNEQFF.